This T cell receptor (beta chain) was retrieved from a study of shared T cell receptors in the human thymus. Clones were sequenced by immunoSEQ multiplex PCR, and TCRdb holds only the in-frame ones, with some missing. The table has some 760,000 clones, 80% to 90% seen once. The CDR3 totals 15 residues. J gave up 3 bases and V 5 bases, and 7 bases lay outside the gene matches. The germline gives CDR1 SGHAT, CDR2 FQNNGV. This sample was also put to use in a study of human thymus T cells. That study reports: Each of the donors was a healthy Finnish infant who was undergoing open corrective cardiac surgery for congenital heart defects. Thymic tissue was derived from resections collected during corrective heart surgery. Thymic and blood repertoires appeared to carry a bias in their V and J gene usage. As related research reported, thymic repertoires overlapped highly among unrelated individuals.

The J gene is TRBJ1-1, the V gene TRBV11-2; 9 positions match TRBD1. Sequencing was performed on thymocytes. The clonotype comes from a girl in the first two years of life with a congenital heart defect. In nucleotides, the CDR3 is TGTGCCAGCAGCCAGACAGGGGGTCGTTACACTGAAGCTTTCTTT. Residues: CASSQTGGRYTEAFF.